This T cell receptor beta chain was sequenced during a study of blood T cell repertoires in COVID-19. Trimming stripped 2 bases from V and 7 bases from J, with 9 bases between. The CDR3 is 13 amino acids. CDR1 is SGHTA, CDR2 FQGNSA, per germline. Clones were sequenced by immunoSEQ multiplex PCR, and TCRdb holds only the in-frame ones, with some missing. The sample holds just over 250,000 clones; 80% to 90% are singletons and the top ten take 2.3%. The clonotype originates from a woman in her forties or fifties with acute or convalescent COVID-19. The sample was peripheral blood. This chain connects TRBV7-2 to TRBJ2-1; possible D gene TRBD1, 5 bases. The CDR3 DNA sequence: TGTGCCAGCAGCTTATATAGGGGTAATGAGCAGTTCTTC. This translates into CASSLYRGNEQFF.